What follows describes a single T cell receptor beta chain. Its cognate antigen is unknown. The primer mix had 60 Vbeta and 13 Jbeta primers. This table comes from immunoSEQ multiplex PCR, and its TCRdb copy is limited to in-frame clones, with some not included. Of 100,000 or so clones listed, approximately 79% were seen once; the top ten hold about 3.1%. This record belongs to a study of cytomegalovirus exposure and HLA in healthy donors. Findings and caveats of the study: Apart from CMV serostatus, no immune exposure information was available. Researchers catalogued 150 or so TCR beta chains as cytomegalovirus-associated. A later analysis linked a missense variant in DCLRE1C to the trimming of TCR beta V and J genes. Owing to their indistinguishability, certain V segments, notably TRBV6-2 and TRBV6-3, were excluded.

Germline assignment: CDR1 GTSNPN and CDR2 SVGIG (reference sequence). The CDR3 is made up of 13 amino acids. The V and J ends lost 4 bases and 7 bases respectively, with 16 bases between them. The sample comprised PBMCs. This chain joins TRBV30 and TRBJ1-2; TRBD1 is a possible D gene (5 bases). The receptor's source is a woman aged 40 to 50 in good health and CMV-seronegative. CDR3 coding DNA: TGTGCCTGGACTCTTAACCCCAGGGTTGGCTACACCTTC. This gives the protein CAWTLNPRVGYTF.